This entry concerns a single TCR beta chain. Its target is unknown. In the sorted-subset replicate PCRs, 200 ng DNA, around 32,000 T cell genomes, was used. Sequenced by immunoSEQ multiplex PCR; TCRdb stores in-frame clones only, minus some. The table lists a few million clones, 93% of them singletons. Germline values: CDR1 SGHRS, CDR2 YFSETQ. This CDR3 comprises 16 residues. V lost 3 bases and J lost 0, with 15 bases in between. This specimen belongs to a study of shared clonotypes between healthy human individuals. In the study overall: Researchers assigned three CD4 naive, three CD4 memory, two CD8 naive and one CD8 memory plate to each donor. Study-level results: Memory subsets generally showed lower estimated richness than naive subsets.

The naive CD8 fraction comprised CD45RO-negative cells positively selected for CCR7 and excluded terminally differentiated effector memory CD45RA+ cells. Healthy HIV-negative adults with no recent acute infections or vaccinations were recruited as donors. This chain links TRBV5-1 with TRBJ1-1, with a weak D call TRBD1 (6 bases). The receptor comes from a man aged 18-30 years in good health. Some clones in this sample may be carry-over from other donors' samples. The specimen sequenced was naive CD8+ T cells from PBMCs. The CDR3 DNA reads as TGCGCCAGCAGCTATACAGGGTTGCCGATGAACACTGAAGCTTTCTTT. It encodes CASSYTGLPMNTEAFF.